What follows are 21 T cell receptor beta chains derived from one specimen sequenced in a study of liver allograft versus peripheral blood T cells. Study details: Repertoires of T cell receptors in transplanted livers were compared with recipients' peripheral blood repertoires.

TCRdb processed the reads anew with MiXCR; each CDR3 protein has one entry. This table has 2,500 to 3,000 distinct CDR3 sequences, about 19% appearing once. These receptor sequences come from a human patient who had a liver transplant. Some of the T cells may derive from the graft donor.

This clonotype is medium-sized by share. The V gene is TRBV27, the J gene TRBJ1-6, with D possibly being TRBD1 (5 bases). This CDR3 has 18 residues. CDR1 and CDR2 (germline): MNHEY, SMNVEV (reference sequence). V dropped 4 bases and J dropped 6 bases, with 22 bases sitting between them. CDR3 DNA sequence: TGTGCCAGCAGTTCCGGAAAAAACGTGGACATTAGTAATTCACCCCTCCACTTT. Translating it yields CASSSGKNVDISNSPLHF.

Within the sample, this clonotype is medium-sized. The chain carries TRBV5-4 and TRBJ2-7; D remains ambiguous. The CDR3 sequence is 13 residues long. Germline values: CDR1 SGHNT, CDR2 YYREEE (reference sequence). The germline V and J ends were trimmed by 5 bases and 2 bases, with 11 bases remaining between them. The CDR3 DNA sequence: TGTGCCAGCAGTCCGGGCCCCACCTACGAGCAGTACTTC. Translated: CASSPGPTYEQYF.

The chain is built from TRBV28 and TRBJ1-5; D may be TRBD1 (5 bases). CDR1 is MDHEN and CDR2 is SYDVKM in the germline V gene. Trimming left V 3 bases short and J 2 bases short, with 17 bases between. CDR3 length: 17 amino acids. CDR3 residues: CASSLQLFRGRNQPQHF. The CDR3 DNA sequence: TGTGCCAGCAGTTTGCAACTGTTCCGGGGCCGCAATCAGCCCCAGCATTTT. The whole variable domain, remainder taken from reference TRBV28 and TRBJ1-5, is DVKVTQSSRYLVKRTGEKVFLECVQDMDHENMFWYRQDPGLGLRLIYFSYDVKMKEKGDIPEGYSVSREKKERFSLILESASTNQTSMYLCASSLQLFRGRNQPQHFGDGTRLSIL.

To note about this clonotype: A much more abundant neighbour one base away suggests this may be a read error. This sequence joins TRBV27 and TRBJ2-2; TRBD1 might be the D (6 bases). V lost 8 bases and J lost 5, with 9 bases in between. This CDR3 is built from 12 residues. Germline CDR1 reads MNHEY; CDR2 reads SMNVEV (reference sequence). CDR3 bases: TGTGCCAGCGGGGGCGTTACCGGGGAGCTGTTTTTT. Its protein product is CASGGVTGELFF.

In this sample, this clonotype is large. This chain links TRBV24-1 with TRBJ2-5; a possible D gene is TRBD1 (5 bases). The CDR3 has 15 amino acids. Germline V gives CDR1 KGHDR, CDR2 SFDVKD. The V gene lost 0 bases and the J gene lost 1 base, with 8 bases spanning the gap. The CDR3 here is CATSDLGAGQETQYF. Here the CDR3 DNA reads TGTGCCACCAGTGATTTGGGGGCAGGCCAAGAGACCCAGTACTTC.

This clonotype was counted many times. J is TRBJ2-7 and V is TRBV27; D perhaps matches TRBD2 (5 bases). Deletions cut 3 bases from V and 6 bases from J, with 15 bases between. This CDR3 region has 14 residues. The germline V gene encodes CDR1 MNHEY and CDR2 SMNVEV (reference sequence). The CDR3 sequence is CASSFRPRAGEQYF. Here the CDR3 DNA reads TGTGCCAGCAGTTTTCGGCCCCGTGCGGGCGAGCAGTACTTC.

This clonotype was counted between two and nine times. The V call is TRBV30, the J call TRBJ2-3; possible D gene TRBD2, 5 bases. Trimming took 2 bases from V and 0 from J, leaving 24 bases between them. This CDR3 is built from 19 residues. Germline lookup yields CDR1 GTSNPN and CDR2 SVGIG (reference sequence). The CDR3 protein is CAWSPFSSQSGRSTDTQYF. DNA for the CDR3: TGTGCCTGGAGTCCTTTTTCGAGTCAAAGCGGAAGAAGCACAGATACGCAGTATTTT.

This clonotype was recorded once. The chain carries TRBV28 and TRBJ2-1; D tentatively reads TRBD1 or TRBD2 (6 bases each). With 5 bases removed from V and 2 bases from J, the gap between germline ends came to 13 bases. This CDR3 spans 15 amino acids. The germline V gene encodes CDR1 MDHEN and CDR2 SYDVKM. This CDR3 is CASSALGGTYNEQFF. The DNA for the CDR3 is TGTGCCAGCAGTGCCCTGGGGGGCACCTACAATGAGCAGTTCTTC.

This clonotype was found many times. V usage is TRBV30 and J usage is TRBJ1-1; maybe TRBD1 (5 bases). The CDR3 spans 12 residues. The ends were cut back, 1 base at V and 8 bases at J, with 11 bases in the middle. Germline CDR1 GTSNPN, CDR2 SVGIG (reference sequence). The CDR3 DNA sequence: TGTGCCTGGAGTGCCTACAGGAGGGAAGCTTTCTTT. Its protein product is CAWSAYRREAFF. Full variable domain (remainder filled in from reference TRBV30 and TRBJ1-1): SQTIHQWPATLVQPVGSPLSLECTVEGTSNPNLYWYRQAAGRGLQLLFYSVGIGQISSEVPQNLSASRPQDRQFILSSKKLLLSDSGFYLCAWSAYRREAFFGQGTRLTVV.

This clonotype is classed as medium-sized. The chain recombines TRBV5-6 with TRBJ1-1; a weak D match, TRBD1 (6 bases). The length of the CDR3 is 14 residues. Trimming removed 3 bases from V and 3 bases from J, with 12 bases in between. The germline V gene has CDR1 SGHDT and CDR2 YYEEEE. This chain's CDR3 is CASSWGGSDTEAFF. The CDR3 DNA reads as TGTGCCAGCAGCTGGGGGGGCTCGGACACTGAAGCTTTCTTT.

This clonotype is medium-sized in the sample. The chain employs TRBV6-6 and TRBJ2-5, with TRBD2 as a possible D gene (6 bases). Germline-derived CDR1 and CDR2 are MNHNY and SVGAGI (reference sequence). This CDR3 has 14 residues. V was trimmed by 7 bases and J by 4 bases, leaving 16 bases between them. CDR3 nucleotide sequence: TGTGCCAGCACCCACGCGGGGCTTGGAGAGACCCAGTACTTC. Translated: CASTHAGLGETQYF.

The chain is built from TRBV20-1 and TRBJ2-1; D may be TRBD1 or TRBD2 (6 bases each). The germline gives CDR1 DFQATT, CDR2 SNEGSKA (reference sequence). V gave up 6 bases and J gave up 0 bases, with 18 bases separating them. The CDR3 totals 16 residues. This CDR3 reads CSAAERGRTSYNEQFF. The CDR3 DNA follows: TGCAGTGCAGCCGAACGGGGGCGAACCTCCTACAATGAGCAGTTCTTC.

This clonotype has ten or more counts. The chain links TRBV7-9 to TRBJ1-4; TRBD1 might be the D (6 bases). Trimming took 3 bases from V and 3 from J, leaving 14 bases between them. The CDR3 length is 16 residues. Germline CDR1 is SEHNR and CDR2 is FQNEAQ (reference sequence). CDR3 loop: CASSLSQGLANEKLFF. The CDR3 DNA reads TGTGCCAGCAGCTTGAGTCAGGGGTTGGCTAATGAAAAACTGTTTTTT.

Judged by abundance, this clonotype is medium-sized. The rearrangement uses TRBV13 and TRBJ2-1, with 7 bases lining up with TRBD1. The J segment lost 6 bases and the V segment lost 5 bases, leaving 10 bases of the junction unmatched. Per the germline V gene, CDR1 is PRHDT and CDR2 is FYEKMQ (reference sequence). CDR3 size: 15 residues. In DNA, the CDR3 is TGTGCCAGCAGCCTTCGACAGGGAAGTGTCAATGAGCAGTTCTTC. It yields the protein CASSLRQGSVNEQFF.

This chain uses TRBV27 with TRBJ2-1; the match to TRBD2 covers 15 bases. Germline CDR1 reads MNHEY; CDR2 reads SMNVEV (reference sequence). The CDR3 is made up of 15 amino acids. The V gene end was trimmed by 6 bases and the J gene end by 4 bases; junction bases not matched to a gene: 1. The CDR3 spells CASRGLAGGYNEQFF. The CDR3 DNA reads as TGTGCCAGCAGAGGACTAGCGGGGGGGTACAATGAGCAGTTCTTC.

This clonotype was recorded a few times. This sequence may be a read error, since a much larger clone differs from it by one base. V gene TRBV27 combines with J gene TRBJ2-2; D not resolved. CDR1 and CDR2 from the germline V gene are MNHEY and SMNVEV (reference sequence). The CDR3 covers 12 residues. This CDR3 reads CTSSSLGGELFF. The CDR3 DNA is TGTACCAGCAGTTCGTTGGGCGGCGAGCTGTTTTTT.

This clonotype was seen more than once but under ten times. The gene calls are TRBV20-1 and TRBJ2-7; 10 positions match TRBD2. Germline-derived CDR1 and CDR2 are DFQATT and SNEGSKA (reference sequence). J was trimmed by 6 bases and V by 3 bases; bases with no gene match: 14. The CDR3 sequence is 16 residues long. CDR3 in amino acids: CSASDPPGLATSEQYF. The CDR3 region has the DNA TGCAGTGCTAGTGACCCTCCGGGACTAGCGACGAGCGAGCAGTACTTC.

J is TRBJ2-5 and V is TRBV12-5; D ambiguous. V was pared by 5 bases and J by 5 bases, with 6 bases between. The CDR3 runs to 11 residues. CDR1 and CDR2 (germline): LGHNT, FRNRAP. The DNA of the CDR3 is TGTGCTAGTGGTGAAGGCGAGACCCAGTACTTC. Its protein product is CASGEGETQYF.

By frequency in the sample, this clonotype is medium-sized. The V gene is TRBV6-6, the J gene TRBJ2-2; 7 bases agree with TRBD1. V gave up 5 bases and J gave up 0 bases; unmatched junction bases: 6. Germline V lookup: CDR1 MNHNY, CDR2 SVGAGI (reference sequence). The CDR3 has 16 residues. CDR3 sequence reads: CASSPRDRTNTGELFF. The DNA of the CDR3 is TGTGCCAGCAGTCCTCGGGACAGAACGAACACCGGGGAGCTGTTTTTT.

In its sample, this clonotype ranks as medium-sized (0.01 to 0.1%). The rearrangement uses TRBV19 and TRBJ1-1, with D possibly TRBD1 on 6 matching bases. Looked up from germline, CDR1 is LNHDA and CDR2 is SQIVND (reference sequence). The CDR3 extends over 16 amino acids. Trimming cost V 0 bases and J 0 bases, with 11 bases left between them. CDR3: CASSIETDSLNTEAFF. The CDR3 bases are TGTGCCAGTAGTATAGAGACGGACAGCCTGAACACTGAAGCTTTCTTT.

By sample share, this clonotype is medium-sized (0.01 to 0.1%). The rearrangement links TRBV6-6 to TRBJ1-6; 7 nucleotides line up with TRBD1. Germline trimming cut 5 bases from V and 6 bases from J; bases unmatched to any gene: 13. Germline lookup yields CDR1 MNHNY and CDR2 SVGAGI (reference sequence). This CDR3 is 17 amino acids long. The CDR3 sequence is CASSQGQTGRGNSPLHF. The CDR3 nucleotides are TGTGCCAGCAGTCAAGGACAGACAGGGAGAGGTAATTCACCCCTCCACTTT.